These 7 T cell receptor beta chains were all obtained from the same sample, sequenced in a study of CD8 T cells in ankylosing spondylitis. Points from the study as a whole: A TCR beta motif of fewer than ten highly homologous variants seemed to mark ankylosing spondylitis blood.

These receptors have no known antigen. MiXCR, run by TCRdb on the 5' RACE reads, gives a single entry per CDR3 protein. There are hundreds of thousands of distinct CDR3 sequences in the sample; roughly 25% occur only once, and roughly 1% lies in the top ten. Material: blood, either unsorted or a sorted T cell fraction (not recorded which). Receptor source: a male donor with ankylosing spondylitis.

This chain joins TRBV24-1 and TRBJ2-5; TRBD2 agrees at 11 bases. V gave up 3 bases and J gave up 2 bases; unmatched junction bases: 4. Germline-derived CDR1 and CDR2 are KGHDR and SFDVKD. This CDR3 comprises 16 residues. The CDR3 nucleotides read TGTGCCACCAGTGATCCACGACTAGCGGGGCAAGAGACCCAGTACTTC. It translates to CATSDPRLAGQETQYF.

The V call is TRBV11-2, the J call TRBJ1-1, with D unclear. This CDR3 has 13 amino acids. Per the germline V gene, CDR1 is SGHAT and CDR2 is FQNNGV. The germline V and J ends were trimmed by 2 bases and 3 bases, with 7 bases remaining between them. The CDR3 here is CASSLWGDTEAFF. CDR3 bases: TGTGCCAGCAGCTTATGGGGTGACACTGAAGCTTTCTTT.

The chain couples TRBV6-1 to TRBJ2-7; TRBD1 agrees at 11 bases. V lost 4 bases to trimming and J lost 4 bases; unmatched junction nucleotides: 6. Germline loops: CDR1 MNHNS, CDR2 SASEGT. The CDR3 has 15 residues. The CDR3 sequence: CASSAAGTGGYEQYF. CDR3 nucleotide sequence: TGTGCCAGCAGTGCCGCCGGGACAGGGGGGTACGAGCAGTACTTC.

Here the CDR3 reads CAVERLGTGEQYF. CDR3 nucleotides: TGTGCCGTAGAGCGACTGGGGACAGGAGAGCAGTACTTC. This chain joins TRBV10-3 and TRBJ2-7, with 8 bases identical to TRBD1. The CDR3 length is 13 residues. With 11 bases clipped from V and 7 bases from J, the junction kept 13 bases outside the gene matches. The V gene's germline CDR1 is ENHRY and CDR2 SYGVKD.

The chain joins TRBV20-1 to TRBJ2-3, with D perhaps matching TRBD2 (5 bases). Trimming stripped 3 bases from V and 1 base from J, with 14 bases between. This CDR3 has 15 amino acids. Germline V gene data show CDR1 as DFQATT and CDR2 as SNEGSKA (reference sequence). In DNA, the CDR3 is TGCAGTGCTAGTGAATCCGAGGGTGGCACAGATACGCAGTATTTT. Translation: CSASESEGGTDTQYF.

The CDR3 reads CSATRGRIYSPLHF. The DNA of the CDR3 is TGCAGTGCCACCCGGGGGAGAATTTATTCACCCCTCCACTTT. J is TRBJ1-6 and V is TRBV20-1, with D perhaps TRBD1 (5 bases). The V end was cut by 6 bases, the J end by 8 bases, with 17 bases between. Germline assignment: CDR1 DFQATT and CDR2 SNEGSKA (reference sequence). This CDR3 has 14 amino acids.

The table lists this clonotype with many counts. The chain couples TRBV7-9 to TRBJ2-5; maybe TRBD1 (6 bases). CDR1 and CDR2 from the germline V gene are SEHNR and FQNEAQ (reference sequence). This CDR3 spans 14 amino acids. The germline V and J ends were trimmed by 4 bases and 2 bases, with 11 bases remaining between them. The DNA for the CDR3 is TGTGCCAGCAGCTATATCAGGGGACAAGAGACCCAGTACTTC. As protein: CASSYIRGQETQYF.